The 28 T cell receptor beta chains given below trace back to one sample, sequenced in a study of OX40 agonist ivuxolimab in advanced cancers. Only in-frame clones appear in the TCRdb table, and some are missing; sequencing was by immunoSEQ multiplex PCR. The sample has 100,000 to 150,000 clones, about 90% seen once. The specimen was CD4+ or CD8+ T cells sorted from blood, collected in a trial of the OX40 agonist ivuxolimab. Source of these receptors: an adult with an advanced solid tumor such as melanoma, head and neck, liver or kidney cancer.

J is TRBJ2-7 and V is TRBV5-1, with TRBD2 matching over 12 bases. Germline CDR1 SGHRS, CDR2 YFSETQ. The CDR3 runs 16 residues. V lost 0 bases and J lost 3; bases outside the gene matches: 4. The CDR3 spells CASSLGLAGGNYEQYF. The CDR3 DNA reads as TGCGCCAGCAGCTTGGGCCTAGCGGGAGGGAACTACGAGCAGTACTTC.

The V call is TRBV5-1, the J call TRBJ2-2, with 7 bases aligning to TRBD2. This CDR3 has 16 amino acids. CDR1 and CDR2 (germline): SGHRS, YFSETQ. After removal of 7 bases from V and 5 bases from J, the junction contained 14 bases not matched to a gene. DNA for the CDR3: TGCGCCAGCTTCCTAAGCCCCCAGGGAGGGACCGGGGAGCTGTTTTTT. Residues: CASFLSPQGGTGELFF. Filled out from reference TRBV5-1 and TRBJ2-2, the complete variable domain reads KAGVTQTPRYLIKTRGQQVTLSCSPISGHRSVSWYQQTPGQGLQFLFEYFSETQRNKGNFPGRFSGRQFSNSRSEMNVSTLELGDSALYLCASFLSPQGGTGELFFGEGSRLTVL.

The CDR3 region has the DNA TGTGCCAGCAGCCCTCGGACTGAGAACACTGAAGCTTTCTTT. This codes for CASSPRTENTEAFF. This sequence joins TRBV7-9 and TRBJ1-1, with D uncertain. The CDR3 is 14 amino acids. Germline values: CDR1 SEHNR, CDR2 FQNEAQ (reference sequence). Trimming left V 5 bases short and J 1 base short, with 11 bases between.

The chain combines TRBV18 with TRBJ1-1; 7 bases fit TRBD1. CDR3 length: 14 residues. Unmatched junction bases numbered 7, after V lost 5 bases and J lost 4 bases. Germline lookup yields CDR1 KGHSH and CDR2 LQKENI. Written as DNA, the CDR3 is TGTGCCAGCTCAGACAGGGATAGGGGCACTGAAGCTTTCTTT. It specifies CASSDRDRGTEAFF.

The chain combines TRBV11-2 with TRBJ2-7; no definite D call. Looked up from germline, CDR1 is SGHAT and CDR2 is FQNNGV. CDR3 size: 12 residues. V was shortened by 5 bases and J by 3 bases, with 8 bases between the two germline ends. DNA for the CDR3: TGTGCCAGCAGCAAGGACGTCTACGAGCAGTACTTC. This translates into CASSKDVYEQYF.

This clone was recorded a few times. The rearrangement links TRBV5-1 to TRBJ1-1; D is uncertain. The CDR3 covers 13 residues. V lost 3 bases, J lost 5 bases, and 11 bases lay in between. Germline lookup yields CDR1 SGHRS and CDR2 YFSETQ. CDR3 region: CASSSKVGTEAFF. CDR3 nucleotide sequence: TGCGCCAGCAGCTCAAAGGTGGGAACTGAAGCTTTCTTT.

This clone occurred once. The chain joins TRBV10-1 to TRBJ2-1, with TRBD2 matching over 7 bases. With V trimmed by 2 bases and J by 0 bases, 16 bases remained unmatched. This CDR3 has 20 amino acids. From germline, CDR1 is WNHNN and CDR2 SYGVQD (reference sequence). The CDR3 bases are TGCGCCAGCAGTGAGCCGTCCTTGGGGAGCGGGACCTACTCCTACAATGAGCAGTTCTTC. Encoded protein: CASSEPSLGSGTYSYNEQFF.

The rearrangement uses TRBV5-1 and TRBJ2-7; 9 positions match TRBD1. J lost 6 bases, V lost 0 bases, and 7 bases had no gene match. Germline values: CDR1 SGHRS, CDR2 YFSETQ. The CDR3 spans 15 residues. CDR3 residues: CASSLVGQGPVEQYF. DNA for the CDR3: TGCGCCAGCAGCTTGGTGGGACAGGGTCCTGTCGAGCAGTACTTC.

The count of this clone is one. The rearrangement uses TRBV4-3 and TRBJ2-3, with D possibly TRBD2 on 5 matching bases. Germline CDR1 and CDR2: LGHNA and YSLEER. The CDR3 is 13 amino acids. V was shortened by 8 bases and J by 3 bases, with 12 bases between the two germline ends. CDR3 nucleotide sequence: TGCGCCAGCGGACGGACTTATACAGATACGCAGTATTTT. This gives the protein CASGRTYTDTQYF.

The chain combines TRBV28 with TRBJ1-5; D is undetermined. The CDR3 covers 14 residues. Germline V gives CDR1 MDHEN, CDR2 SYDVKM. Trimming took off 10 bases at V and 6 bases at J, with 19 bases between the two ends. The CDR3 loop reads CATSTLPHTQPQHF. The CDR3 DNA reads as TGTGCCACCTCAACCCTTCCTCATACTCAGCCCCAGCATTTT.

The CDR3 region has the DNA TGTGCCAGCAGTGAGGGACTAGGCTCGAGCTCCTACAATGAGCAGTTCTTC. As protein: CASSEGLGSSSYNEQFF. The J gene is TRBJ2-1, the V gene TRBV6-1, with TRBD2 matching 8 bases. V lost 3 bases, J lost 0 bases, and 7 bases stayed unmatched. Germline V gene lookup returns CDR1 MNHNS and CDR2 SASEGT. The CDR3 has 17 residues.

The chain has TRBV7-8 and TRBJ1-2; D uncertain. The CDR3 loop spans 14 amino acids. V was pared by 1 base and J by 5 bases, with 11 bases between. Germline CDR1 and CDR2: SGHVS and FQNEAQ. The CDR3 DNA reads as TGTGCCAGCAGCTTAGACCCCCAAGGGTATGGCTACACCTTC. Its translation: CASSLDPQGYGYTF.

Written as DNA, the CDR3 is TGCGCCAGCAGCTTACCGGGACCGAACACCGGGGAGCTGTTTTTT. Translation gives CASSLPGPNTGELFF. The chain recombines TRBV5-1 with TRBJ2-2; D is tentatively TRBD1 or TRBD2 (5 bases each). The CDR3 spans 15 residues. Trimming took off 2 bases at V and 0 bases at J, with 8 bases between the two ends. Germline CDR1 and CDR2: SGHRS and YFSETQ.

The CDR3 DNA reads TGTGCCAGCAGTCGGGCAACCAGTAGCAATCAGCCCCAGCATTTT. Translation: CASSRATSSNQPQHF. The V gene is TRBV27, the J gene TRBJ1-5; the D is unclear. V dropped 5 bases and J dropped 0 bases, with 11 bases sitting between them. Germline CDR1 MNHEY, CDR2 SMNVEV (reference sequence). This CDR3 region has 15 residues.

The chain employs TRBV11-2 and TRBJ2-5; D not certain. The germline CDR1 and CDR2 sequences are SGHAT and FQNNGV. The CDR3 extends over 15 amino acids. V lost 2 bases and J 5 bases, leaving 15 bases between the germline ends. The DNA for the CDR3 is TGTGCCAGCAGCTTAATCCGGACGTCCGGGGAGACCCAGTACTTC. Translation gives CASSLIRTSGETQYF.

V gene TRBV12-5 combines with J gene TRBJ1-1; the D gene is possibly TRBD1 (6 bases). V was cut by 3 bases and J by 3 bases, with 20 bases left in between. There are 17 residues in the CDR3. Germline CDR1 LGHNT, CDR2 FRNRAP. In nucleotides, the CDR3 is TGTGCTAGTGGTTTCCACCCACCAGGGGCAGGGGACACTGAAGCTTTCTTT. This sequence encodes CASGFHPPGAGDTEAFF.

The chain employs TRBV5-1 and TRBJ2-3; either TRBD1 or TRBD2 may supply D (6 bases each). The CDR3 length is 14 residues. Trimming took 3 bases from V and 5 from J, leaving 13 bases between them. Germline CDR1 is SGHRS and CDR2 is YFSETQ. This chain's CDR3 is CASSSGAEVDTQYF. In DNA form, the CDR3 reads TGCGCCAGCAGCTCGGGGGCGGAAGTAGATACGCAGTATTTT.

V gene TRBV5-8 combines with J gene TRBJ2-7; 11 positions agree with TRBD1. The CDR3 covers 16 residues. Unmatched junction bases numbered 9, after V lost 1 base and J lost 6 bases. The germline gives CDR1 SGHTS, CDR2 YDEGEE. In nucleotides, the CDR3 is TGTGCCAGCAGCTTGATTGGCCGGACAGGGGGCGTCGAGCAGTACTTC. It translates to CASSLIGRTGGVEQYF.

The chain carries TRBV27 and TRBJ1-1; D is perhaps TRBD1 (5 bases). This CDR3 contains 13 residues. CDR1 is MNHEY, CDR2 SMNVEV, per germline (reference sequence). The V end lost 5 bases, the J end lost 5 bases, and 12 bases lay between the germline ends. Written as DNA, the CDR3 is TGTGCCAGCAGTGGCCCAGGGACGACTGAAGCTTTCTTT. Translation gives CASSGPGTTEAFF.

This clone was recorded once. The chain links TRBV18 to TRBJ2-2; perhaps TRBD2 as D (6 bases). V was trimmed by 6 bases and J by 0 bases, leaving 14 bases between them. Germline CDR1 and CDR2: KGHSH and LQKENI. This CDR3 contains 16 residues. The CDR3 sequence: CASSLLSGPNTGELFF. Written as DNA, the CDR3 is TGTGCCAGCTCTCTCCTTAGCGGACCGAACACCGGGGAGCTGTTTTTT.

The chain uses TRBV7-3 and TRBJ2-7; possibly TRBD1 for D (6 bases). V dropped 1 base and J dropped 4 bases, with 17 bases sitting between them. The CDR3 runs to 16 residues. CDR1 and CDR2 from the germline V gene are SGHTA and FQGTGA. In DNA form, the CDR3 reads TGTGCCAGCAGCTTAATGTCCACAGGGCTAGTTTACGAGCAGTACTTC. Translating it yields CASSLMSTGLVYEQYF.

The chain links TRBV7-9 to TRBJ2-3; D is ambiguous. This CDR3 is 15 amino acids long. Trimming left V 4 bases short and J 0 bases short, with 11 bases between. In germline, CDR1 is SEHNR, CDR2 FQNEAQ (reference sequence). The CDR3 loop is CASSSLVASTDTQYF. In DNA, the CDR3 is TGTGCCAGCAGCTCGCTTGTGGCTAGCACAGATACGCAGTATTTT.

This rearrangement joins TRBV6-5 to TRBJ2-2; perhaps D is TRBD1 or TRBD2 (6 bases each). Germline V lookup: CDR1 MNHEY, CDR2 SVGAGI. This CDR3 is built from 15 residues. V was shortened by 0 bases and J by 4 bases, with 9 bases between the two germline ends. The CDR3 DNA follows: TGTGCCAGCAGTTACTCACAGGGAGGCACCGGGGAGCTGTTTTTT. Its translation is CASSYSQGGTGELFF.

This sequence joins TRBV27 and TRBJ2-7, with 12 bases lining up with TRBD2. In germline, CDR1 is MNHEY, CDR2 SMNVEV (reference sequence). Trimming removed 3 bases from V and 3 bases from J; junction bases left unmatched: 3. CDR3 length: 15 amino acids. CDR3 DNA: TGTGCCAGCAGTTTTCGGACTAGCGGGAACTACGAGCAGTACTTC. It encodes CASSFRTSGNYEQYF.

The chain joins TRBV11-3 to TRBJ2-3, with D perhaps being TRBD1 or TRBD2 (6 bases each). The CDR3 totals 15 residues. V was cut by 6 bases and J by 0 bases, with 13 bases left in between. Germline values: CDR1 SGHNT, CDR2 YENEEA. CDR3 loop: CASSVGGTSTDTQYF. In DNA, the CDR3 is TGTGCCAGCAGTGTAGGGGGGACTAGCACAGATACGCAGTATTTT.

The V call is TRBV7-2, the J call TRBJ2-1; a weak D match, TRBD1 (5 bases). CDR1 is SGHTA, CDR2 FQGNSA, per germline. Deletions cut 4 bases from V and 9 bases from J, with 10 bases between. This CDR3 has 12 amino acids. CDR3 sequence (DNA): TGTGCCAGCAGCTCCCAGGACATTGAGCAGTTCTTC. Translation gives CASSSQDIEQFF. The full variable domain, in which reference TRBV7-2 and TRBJ2-1 provide the parts outside the CDR3, is GAGVSQSPSNKVTEKGKDVELRCDPISGHTALYWYRQSLGQGLEFLIYFQGNSAPDKSGLPSDRFSAERTGGSVSTLTIQRTQQEDSAVYLCASSSQDIEQFFGPGTRLTVL.

The rearrangement joins TRBV9 to TRBJ1-3, with D perhaps matching TRBD1 (5 bases). The CDR3 extends over 18 amino acids. Per germline, CDR1 SGDLS and CDR2 YYNGEE. V dropped 4 bases and J dropped 4 bases, with 24 bases sitting between them. The CDR3 region is CASSPEGWDVGPGNTIYF. The DNA of the CDR3 is TGTGCCAGCAGCCCCGAAGGCTGGGACGTTGGACCCGGAAACACCATATATTTT.

The gene calls are TRBV5-4 and TRBJ1-1, with 7 nucleotides matching TRBD1. This CDR3 spans 16 amino acids. Germline lookup yields CDR1 SGHNT and CDR2 YYREEE (reference sequence). The V gene end was trimmed by 0 bases and the J gene end by 0 bases; junction bases not matched to a gene: 5. This CDR3 is CASSLGTGLMNTEAFF. As DNA, the CDR3 is TGTGCCAGCAGCTTGGGGACAGGCCTCATGAACACTGAAGCTTTCTTT.